Here is one T cell receptor beta chain with its context. The V gene lost 2 bases and the J gene lost 1 base, with 13 bases spanning the gap. This CDR3 has 16 residues. Germline CDR1 is SGHKS and CDR2 is YYEKEE (reference sequence). The entry originates in a study of blood T cell repertoires in COVID-19. Study overall: Samples of COVID-19 (acute and convalescent) were obtained from the United States, Italy and Spain. T cells, B-cell-depleted T cells, or PBMCs supplied cDNA or gDNA.

In the original workflow: The assay estimated nucleated cells by amplifying reference gene primers. The protocol was immunoSEQ multiplex PCR, while the TCRdb copy is restricted to in-frame clones and leaves out a portion. The V and J calls and clone size were taken over from that table, and D and trimming were inferred from the DNA. Of a few hundred thousand clones in the sample, 84% were seen once. The genes are TRBV5-5 and TRBJ1-3, with no clear D. The source of this sequence is a human donor in a cohort sampled during active COVID-19. Sequenced: peripheral blood. The CDR3 region is CASSFGPTVSGNTIYF. The CDR3 DNA sequence: TGTGCCAGCAGCTTTGGTCCCACAGTATCTGGAAACACCATATATTTT. The entire variable domain, with the rest obtained from reference TRBV5-5 and TRBJ1-3, is as follows: DAGVTQSPTHLIKTRGQQVTLRCSPISGHKSVSWYQQVLGQGPQFIFQYYEKEERGRGNFPDRFSARQFPNYSSELNVNALLLGDSALYLCASSFGPTVSGNTIYFGEGSWLTVV.